A single sample gave rise to the 3 T cell receptor beta chains below, sequenced in a study of shared clonotypes between healthy human individuals (dated by TCRdb to 2018 to 2021). To prepare the library, the immunoSEQ multiplex PCR assay was applied. TCRdb stores this immuneACCESS table with in-frame sequences only. Part of the clones is absent; in the studies checked, under half of the shortfall reflects unresolved V genes, and no reason is known for the rest. The sample table records hundreds of thousands of clones; more than 60% of these occur just once. Roughly 10% of the sample comes from the top ten. Sequencing was done on a sample of memory CD4+ T cells sorted from blood. The cell subset or site label for this specimen denotes: CD45RA-negative fraction. These receptor sequences come from a man aged 25 to 40 in good health.

The chain combines TRBV29-1 with TRBJ1-5; no firm D call. This CDR3 has 13 residues. Trimming removed 5 bases from V and 5 bases from J, with 13 bases in between. Germline-derived CDR1 and CDR2 are SQVTM and ANQGSEA. The CDR3 here is CSVRGHGDQPQHF. CDR3 nucleotides: TGCAGCGTTCGCGGCCACGGCGATCAGCCCCAGCATTTT.

This clone came up once. The genes are TRBV10-1 and TRBJ1-3; no firm D call. V lost 3 bases, J lost 0 bases, and 3 bases lay in between. Germline V gene data show CDR1 as WNHNN and CDR2 as SYGVQD (reference sequence). CDR3 length: 13 residues. CDR3 sequence (DNA): TGCGCCAGCAGTGATGGCTCTGGAAACACCATATATTTT. Translation gives CASSDGSGNTIYF.

Note on this clone: A far bigger clonotype differs at one base, so this is likely a read error. This chain links TRBV18 with TRBJ2-7, with 8 bases lining up with TRBD1. Per germline, CDR1 KGHSH and CDR2 LQKENI. There are 13 residues in the CDR3. V lost 3 bases to trimming and J lost 7 bases; unmatched junction nucleotides: 5. CDR3: CASSPRQGWEQYF. The CDR3 DNA reads TGTGCCAGCTCACCCAGACAGGGGTGGGAGCAGTACTTC.